This T cell receptor (beta chain) was profiled in a study of T cells in Graves' hyperthyroidism and ophthalmopathy. This clonotype was seen at least ten times. Its antigen is not known. Active moderate-to-severe ophthalmopathy, Clinical Activity Score at least 3, NOSPECS at least 4, under 3 months' duration. The CDR3 totals 14 residues. V lost 1 base and J 7 bases, leaving 11 bases between the germline ends. Looked up from germline, CDR1 is SEHNR and CDR2 is FQNEAQ (reference sequence). Study-level findings and limits: Researchers report that a 13 V-J model separated ophthalmopathy from stable hyperthyroidism.

Template material for amplifying TCR beta CDR3 regions consisted of RNA transcripts. HTBI primers were employed in a first-round RT-PCR of the TCR CDR3. TCRdb recomputed calls from the multiplex PCR reads with MiXCR, one row per CDR3 protein. The data show 200,000 to 300,000 distinct CDR3 sequences, with around 24% seen just once and 35% to 40% held by the top ten. The sample was blood. This sequence was found in a middle-aged woman with Graves' ophthalmopathy. The chain combines TRBV7-9 with TRBJ1-5; D is unclear. CDR3 in DNA: TGTGCCAGCAGCTTAGGTGGGAAAGGGCAGCCCCAGCATTTT. The encoded protein is CASSLGGKGQPQHF. Full variable domain (missing parts from reference TRBV7-9 and TRBJ1-5): DTGVSQNPRHKITKRGQNVTFRCDPISEHNRLYWYRQTLGQGPEFLTYFQNEAQLEKSRLLSDRFSAERPKGSFSTLEIQRTEQGDSAMYLCASSLGGKGQPQHFGDGTRLSIL.